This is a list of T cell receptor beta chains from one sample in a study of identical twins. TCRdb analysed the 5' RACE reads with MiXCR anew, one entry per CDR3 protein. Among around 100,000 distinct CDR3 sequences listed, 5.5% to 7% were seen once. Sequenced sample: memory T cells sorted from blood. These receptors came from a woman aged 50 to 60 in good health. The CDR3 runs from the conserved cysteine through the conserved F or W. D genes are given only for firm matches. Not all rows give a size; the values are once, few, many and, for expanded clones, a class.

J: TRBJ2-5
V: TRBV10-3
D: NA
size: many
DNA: TGTGCCATCAGTGGGGCAGAAGAGACCCAGTACTTC
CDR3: CAISGAEETQYF

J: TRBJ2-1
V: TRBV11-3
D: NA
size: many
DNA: TGTGCCAGCAGCATCGGACAGTCTCACAATGAGCAGTTCTTC
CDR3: CASSIGQSHNEQFF

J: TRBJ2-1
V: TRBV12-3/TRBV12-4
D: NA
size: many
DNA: TGTGCCAGCAGCCCCCTCCCTGGGACAAATGAGCAGTTCTTC
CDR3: CASSPLPGTNEQFF

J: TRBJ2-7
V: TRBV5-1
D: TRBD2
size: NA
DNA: TGCGCCAGCCGAGGGACTAGCGCCTACGAGCAGTACTTC
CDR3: CASRGTSAYEQYF

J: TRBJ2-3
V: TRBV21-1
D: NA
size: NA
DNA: TGTGCCAGCTTGGGGACTAGCCCAGATACGCAGTATTTT
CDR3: CASLGTSPDTQYF

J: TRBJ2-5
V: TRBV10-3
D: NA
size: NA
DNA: TGTGCCATCAGGGACCCACGGACACAAGAGACCCAGCACTTC
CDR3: CAIRDPRTQETQHF

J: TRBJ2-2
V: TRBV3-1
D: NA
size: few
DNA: TGTGCCAGCAGCCAACGTATTCAAGGCGGCACCGGGGAGCTGTTTTTT
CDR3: CASSQRIQGGTGELFF

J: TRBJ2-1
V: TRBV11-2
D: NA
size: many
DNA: TGTGCCAGCAGCCTCGGGACCCCGGGAGAGCAGTTCTTC
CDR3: CASSLGTPGEQFF

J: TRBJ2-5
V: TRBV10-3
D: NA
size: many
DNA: TGTGCCATCAGTGCCGGGAAAGAGACCCAGTACTTC
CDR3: CAISAGKETQYF

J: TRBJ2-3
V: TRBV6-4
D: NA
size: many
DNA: TGTGCCAGCAGTGGAGGAGAGGGCGGCACAGATACGCAGTATTTT
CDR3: CASSGGEGGTDTQYF

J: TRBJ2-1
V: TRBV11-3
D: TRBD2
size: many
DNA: TGTGCCAGCAGCTATACTAGCGGTACCTACAATGAGCAGTTCTTC
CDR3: CASSYTSGTYNEQFF